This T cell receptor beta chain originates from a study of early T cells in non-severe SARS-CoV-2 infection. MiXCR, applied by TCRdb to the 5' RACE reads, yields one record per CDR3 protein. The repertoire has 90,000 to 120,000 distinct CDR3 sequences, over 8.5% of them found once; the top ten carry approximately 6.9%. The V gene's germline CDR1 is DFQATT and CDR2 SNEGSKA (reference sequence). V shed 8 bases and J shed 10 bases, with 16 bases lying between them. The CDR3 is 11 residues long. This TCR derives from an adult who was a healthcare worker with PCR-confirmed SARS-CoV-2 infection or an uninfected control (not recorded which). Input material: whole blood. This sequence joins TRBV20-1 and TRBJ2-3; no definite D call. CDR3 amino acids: CSSNDLVAQYF. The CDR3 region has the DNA TGCAGTTCAAACGACCTAGTTGCGCAGTATTTT.